Listed below are T cell receptor beta chains from one sample, sequenced in a study of T cells after yellow fever vaccination. In TCRdb, the 5' RACE reads were re-called with MiXCR into one record per CDR3 protein. The data show almost 70,000 distinct CDR3 sequences, with approximately 6.2% seen just once and less than 2.5% held by the top ten. Here the sequenced sample was CD4+ T cells sorted from PBMCs, taken more than 14 days after the first yellow fever vaccination. The receptor source for this set is a man younger than 35 who received the YFV17D yellow fever vaccine. Each CDR3 is given with its conserved first and last residue. The D gene is left open where the match is weak. Some rows mark clone size as missing; the rest say once, few, many or name a class of expanded clone.

CDR3 DNA | CDR3 protein | J gene | clone size | V gene | D gene
TGTGCCAGCAGCTTATCCAGAAACAATGAGCAGTTCTTC | CASSLSRNNEQFF | TRBJ2-1 | many | TRBV7-7 | -
TGTGCCAGCAGCTTGAGACGAACTACCTATGGCTACACCTTC | CASSLRRTTYGYTF | TRBJ1-2 | many | TRBV5-6 | -
TGCAGCGTTCATCTGGGGAGTGGAAACACCATATATTTT | CSVHLGSGNTIYF | TRBJ1-3 | many | TRBV29-1 | -
TGTGCCAGCACCCTGGGAGGCGGCTACACCGGGGAGCTGTTTTTT | CASTLGGGYTGELFF | TRBJ2-2 | - | TRBV12-3/TRBV12-4 | -
TGTGCCAGCAGCCCCCCCCCTACCAGGGGCACAGATACGCAGTATTTT | CASSPPPTRGTDTQYF | TRBJ2-3 | many | TRBV3-1 | -
TGTGCCAGCAGCCGGGGGAGGGGCTTACTGTTTTTT | CASSRGRGLLFF | TRBJ1-4 | many | TRBV7-2 | -
TGTGCCAGCAGCTTAGCAGGGGGCCAGCCCCAGCATTTT | CASSLAGGQPQHF | TRBJ1-5 | many | TRBV7-9 | TRBD1
TGTGCCAGCAGCTTGGTAAGGGACAGGGACACAAAGCAGTACTTC | CASSLVRDRDTKQYF | TRBJ2-7 | many | TRBV5-4 | TRBD1
TGTGCCAGCAGTCGCACCGGCCTTGGGGAGACCCAGTACTTC | CASSRTGLGETQYF | TRBJ2-5 | many | TRBV6-2/TRBV6-3 | -
TGCGCCAGCAGCTTGTGGGAGAATGAGCAGTTCTTC | CASSLWENEQFF | TRBJ2-1 | many | TRBV5-1 | -
TGTGCCAGTAGTATTCCCCCGAATGAGCAGTTCTTC | CASSIPPNEQFF | TRBJ2-1 | many | TRBV19 | -
TGTGCCAGTCATTCACAGAGCTCCTATAATTCACCCCTCCACTTT | CASHSQSSYNSPLHF | TRBJ1-6 | many | TRBV13 | -
TGTGCCTGGACGCCCCCCCGCAGGGTTTCCTACGAGCAGTACTTC | CAWTPPRRVSYEQYF | TRBJ2-7 | many | TRBV30 | -
TGTGCCAGCAGTGAATATCTTAGCGGACAGCAAGCTTTCTTT | CASSEYLSGQQAFF | TRBJ1-1 | many | TRBV25-1 | -
TGTGCCTCAAGCCCCCCGGATAGCACAGATACGCAGTATTTT | CASSPPDSTDTQYF | TRBJ2-3 | - | TRBV5-4 | -
TGTGCCAGCGCCTCGACAGGGGCGGTCGGAAACACCATATATTTT | CASASTGAVGNTIYF | TRBJ1-3 | many | TRBV7-2 | TRBD1
TGTGCCAGCAGCCCCGGGCTGCTGAACGGCTACACCTTC | CASSPGLLNGYTF | TRBJ1-2 | - | TRBV5-5 | -
TGTGCCAGCAGCTTACAGCGGGGGCGGACAGATACGCAGTATTTT | CASSLQRGRTDTQYF | TRBJ2-3 | many | TRBV7-2 | TRBD2
TGTGCCAGCAGTCCGCAGACAGTCACCCCGTTTTTT | CASSPQTVTPFF | TRBJ2-2 | many | TRBV12-3/TRBV12-4 | -
TGCGCCAGCAGTGAGCCACAGGGAAGGGGGAACGCTGAAGCTTTCTTT | CASSEPQGRGNAEAFF | TRBJ1-1 | many | TRBV10-2 | -
TGTGCCACCAGCACGGGACTAGCGAACGAGCAGTACTTC | CATSTGLANEQYF | TRBJ2-7 | many | TRBV15 | TRBD2
TGCAGCGTAGGACTAGCGGGGGGGCAAGAGACCCAGTACTTC | CSVGLAGGQETQYF | TRBJ2-5 | - | TRBV29-1 | TRBD2
TGCAGTGCCAGTCGGGGGGAGAGCACTGAAGCTTTCTTT | CSASRGESTEAFF | TRBJ1-1 | medium-sized | TRBV20-1 | -
TGTGCCAGTAGTCCCCAGGGGTCCCGCAATCAGCCCCAGCATTTT | CASSPQGSRNQPQHF | TRBJ1-5 | many | TRBV19 | -
TGTGCCAGCAGCCAGGCCACCGGACAGGACGAGGCCAACGTCCTGACTTTC | CASSQATGQDEANVLTF | TRBJ2-6 | many | TRBV3-1 | TRBD1
TGCGCCAGCAGCCCGGGGGGTGAGAACCAGTACTTC | CASSPGGENQYF | TRBJ2-5 | - | TRBV5-1 | TRBD2
TGTGCCAGCAGCTACACCTATGCCAATGAAAAACTGTTTTTT | CASSYTYANEKLFF | TRBJ1-4 | many | TRBV2 | -
TGTGCCAGCAGCCCCAGGACTTCGAACAATGAGCAGTTCTTC | CASSPRTSNNEQFF | TRBJ2-1 | many | TRBV11-3 | -
TGTGCCAGCAGCTTAGCGTCCAGCGGGGGGCTTTATAGTGAGACCCAGTACTTC | CASSLASSGGLYSETQYF | TRBJ2-5 | many | TRBV7-2 | TRBD2
TGCAGTGCGAGAGGGGATACAGATACGCAGTATTTT | CSARGDTDTQYF | TRBJ2-3 | many | TRBV20-1 | -
TGTGCCAGCAGCTTAAACCCAGGGGAAGAGACCCAGTACTTC | CASSLNPGEETQYF | TRBJ2-5 | many | TRBV7-3 | -
TGCGCCAGCAGCTTGGCCGCGGGGACCACAGATACGCAGTATTTT | CASSLAAGTTDTQYF | TRBJ2-3 | many | TRBV5-1 | -
TGTGCCAGCAGCTCGACAGGGTCCCCCGGGGAGCTGTTTTTT | CASSSTGSPGELFF | TRBJ2-2 | many | TRBV7-3 | TRBD1
TGTGCCAGCAGTTACGCGGTAGCGGGCACTGAAGCTTTCTTT | CASSYAVAGTEAFF | TRBJ1-1 | many | TRBV6-5 | -
TGTGCCAGCACCTATTGGGGGTCTGGGGCCAACGTCCTGACTTTC | CASTYWGSGANVLTF | TRBJ2-6 | many | TRBV7-2 | -
TGCAGTGCTAGAGATCCGCTAGCGTCTCTGGAGACCCAGTACTTC | CSARDPLASLETQYF | TRBJ2-5 | many | TRBV20-1 | -
TGTGCCAGCAGCGTGCGTGGGGATACGCAGTATTTT | CASSVRGDTQYF | TRBJ2-3 | many | TRBV7-2 | -
TGTGCCAGCAGCTGGGGTTATGGGGAGACCCAGTACTTC | CASSWGYGETQYF | TRBJ2-5 | many | TRBV12-3/TRBV12-4 | -
TGTGCCAGCAGTTCATCATTATGGGAGACCCAGTACTTC | CASSSSLWETQYF | TRBJ2-5 | many | TRBV28 | -
TGTGCCAGCAGCTTAGCGGGACGGGGGGTATTGGAGACCCAGTACTTC | CASSLAGRGVLETQYF | TRBJ2-5 | few | TRBV7-2 | TRBD2
TGTGCCAGTAGTATAGCGAGGCGGGGCGAAGAGACCCAGTACTTC | CASSIARRGEETQYF | TRBJ2-5 | many | TRBV19 | -
TGTGCCAGCACTAGCTATTCTGGAAACACCATATATTTT | CASTSYSGNTIYF | TRBJ1-3 | many | TRBV12-3/TRBV12-4 | -
TGTGCCTGGAGGGGGTTTAAGACAGGGATGAACGAGCAGTACTTC | CAWRGFKTGMNEQYF | TRBJ2-7 | many | TRBV30 | TRBD1
TGTGCCATCAGGGGCGGGGACCACACTGAAGCTTTCTTT | CAIRGGDHTEAFF | TRBJ1-1 | many | TRBV10-3 | -
TGTGCCAGCAGCCCGGGTTCGGACTACGAGCAGTACTTC | CASSPGSDYEQYF | TRBJ2-7 | many | TRBV6-2/TRBV6-3 | -
TGCGCCAGCAGCTCGCAGGGTGACGATGGCTACACCTTC | CASSSQGDDGYTF | TRBJ1-2 | many | TRBV5-1 | -
TGCGCCAGCGTAGGATTCAGGGGGAACACTGAAGCTTTCTTT | CASVGFRGNTEAFF | TRBJ1-1 | many | TRBV10-2 | -
TGTGCCAGCAGCCCCTTCAGATTCCATGAGCAGTTCTTC | CASSPFRFHEQFF | TRBJ2-1 | many | TRBV11-3 | -